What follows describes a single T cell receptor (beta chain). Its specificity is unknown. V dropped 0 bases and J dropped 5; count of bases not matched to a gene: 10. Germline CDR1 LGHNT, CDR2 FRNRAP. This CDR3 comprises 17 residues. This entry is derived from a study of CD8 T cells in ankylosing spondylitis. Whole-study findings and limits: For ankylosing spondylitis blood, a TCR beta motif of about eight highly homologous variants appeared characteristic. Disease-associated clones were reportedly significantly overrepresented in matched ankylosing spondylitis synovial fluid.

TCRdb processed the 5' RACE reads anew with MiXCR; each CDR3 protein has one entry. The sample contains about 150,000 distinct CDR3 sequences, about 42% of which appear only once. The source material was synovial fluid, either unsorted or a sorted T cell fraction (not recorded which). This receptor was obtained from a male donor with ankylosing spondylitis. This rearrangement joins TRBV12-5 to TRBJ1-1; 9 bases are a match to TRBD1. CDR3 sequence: CASGLVTGTGMGTEAFF. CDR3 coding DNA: TGTGCTAGTGGTTTGGTAACCGGGACAGGGATGGGGACTGAAGCTTTCTTT.